These 17 T cell receptor beta chains originate from one sample sequenced in a study of blood T cell repertoires in COVID-19. Data came from immunoSEQ multiplex PCR; TCRdb stores just in-frame clones and leaves some out. This sample carries over 25,000 clones, around nine tenths of them seen once, and the ten largest clones take 12%. The sequenced material came from peripheral blood. These receptor sequences come from a human donor in a cohort sampled during active COVID-19. The donor label of this sample is uncertain.

The chain combines TRBV20-1 with TRBJ2-3, with TRBD2 matching over 7 bases. The length of the CDR3 is 16 residues. Germline V gives CDR1 DFQATT, CDR2 SNEGSKA (reference sequence). J lost 1 base, V lost 3 bases, and 10 bases had no gene match. This CDR3 is CSASTVRGGGTDTQYF. DNA of the CDR3: TGCAGTGCTAGTACCGTTAGGGGAGGGGGCACAGATACGCAGTATTTT.

The CDR3 bases are TGTGCCATCAGTGAGAGGACTAACAATGAGCAGTTCTTC. It is translated as CAISERTNNEQFF. This chain uses TRBV10-3 with TRBJ2-1, with D possibly matching TRBD2 (6 bases). Trimming pared 2 bases from V and 5 bases from J, leaving 7 bases between. Germline V CDR1 and CDR2: ENHRY, SYGVKD. CDR3 size: 13 residues.

This chain links TRBV3-1 (or the pseudogene TRBV3-2) with TRBJ1-4; D remains unclear. Germline CDR1 LGHDT, CDR2 YNNKEL (reference sequence). Trimming removed 4 bases at V and 3 bases at J, with 12 bases between. The CDR3 has 15 amino acids. The CDR3 DNA follows: TGTGCCAGCAGCCCTTATCCCCAGTCTAATGAAAAACTGTTTTTT. Translating gives CASSPYPQSNEKLFF.

The table lists this clone with a few counts. The chain employs TRBV28 and TRBJ1-2, with 8 bases aligning to TRBD1. Germline CDR1 reads MDHEN; CDR2 reads SYDVKM. The V segment lost 8 bases and the J segment 4 bases; nucleotides outside the gene matches: 3. The CDR3 is 12 amino acids. DNA of the CDR3: TGTGCCAGCGGAACAGGGGGCTATGGCTACACCTTC. Encoded protein: CASGTGGYGYTF.

The chain combines TRBV23-1 with TRBJ2-1; 10 positions agree with TRBD1. TRBV23-1 is annotated as an ORF whose role is uncertain. Germline trimming cut 2 bases from V and 3 bases from J; bases unmatched to any gene: 7. The CDR3 is made up of 17 amino acids. The CDR3 DNA follows: TGCGCCAGCAGTCAACAACGACAGGGGGCTAACTACAATGAGCAGTTCTTC. Translated: CASSQQRQGANYNEQFF.

The chain recombines TRBV5-4 with TRBJ2-4, with 10 bases aligning to TRBD1. Germline lookup yields CDR1 SGHNT and CDR2 YYREEE (reference sequence). After removal of 1 base from V and 0 bases from J, the junction contained 4 bases not matched to a gene. The CDR3 length is 17 residues. The CDR3 sequence: CASSLKTGGIAKNIQYF. In DNA form, the CDR3 reads TGTGCCAGCAGCTTGAAGACAGGGGGCATAGCCAAAAACATTCAGTACTTC.

V is TRBV2 and J is TRBJ1-2, with 7 nucleotides matching TRBD1. The CDR3 covers 13 residues. CDR1 and CDR2 from the germline V gene are SNHLY and FYNNEI. V lost 6 bases and J lost 9; bases outside the gene matches: 10. CDR3 DNA sequence: TGTGCCAGCAGGGGGGGTCCGACAGGGAGCTACACCTTC. This gives the protein CASRGGPTGSYTF.

The rearrangement joins TRBV10-3 to TRBJ1-6, with D possibly matching TRBD1 (6 bases). There are 16 residues in the CDR3. CDR1 and CDR2 (germline): ENHRY, SYGVKD. Trimming cost V 0 bases and J 8 bases, with 14 bases left between them. This CDR3 is CAISESGGRRDSPLHF. The CDR3 nucleotides are TGTGCCATCAGTGAGTCAGGGGGACGAAGGGATTCACCCCTCCACTTT.

The chain joins TRBV19 to TRBJ2-2; D unclear. This CDR3 spans 15 amino acids. The V gene's germline CDR1 is LNHDA and CDR2 SQIVND (reference sequence). Trimming pared 4 bases from V and 10 bases from J, leaving 19 bases between. DNA of the CDR3: TGTGCCAGTAGTACCACTGCAACCAACTATGCGGAGCTGTTTTTT. Translated, it gives CASSTTATNYAELFF.

The chain recombines TRBV10-1 with TRBJ2-3, with D tentatively TRBD1 (5 bases). The germline V gene encodes CDR1 WNHNN and CDR2 SYGVQD (reference sequence). This CDR3 region has 14 residues. V was pared by 3 bases and J by 6 bases, with 13 bases between. CDR3 in amino acids: CASSDHDSPDTQYF. CDR3 bases: TGCGCCAGCAGTGACCACGACAGCCCTGATACGCAGTATTTT.

The chain recombines TRBV7-8 with TRBJ2-2; a weak D match, TRBD2 (5 bases). Germline values: CDR1 SGHVS, CDR2 FQNEAQ. This CDR3 contains 15 residues. The V end was cut by 0 bases, the J end by 2 bases, with 7 bases between. CDR3 amino acids: CASSLALGNTGELFF. DNA of the CDR3: TGTGCCAGCAGCTTAGCACTAGGAAACACCGGGGAGCTGTTTTTT. Looking up the rest from reference TRBV7-8 and TRBJ2-2 gives the full variable domain: GAGVSQSPRYKVAKRGQDVALRCDPISGHVSLFWYQQALGQGPEFLTYFQNEAQLDKSGLPSDRFFAERPEGSVSTLKIQRTQQEDSAVYLCASSLALGNTGELFFGEGSRLTVL.

The genes are TRBV19 and TRBJ2-1; 7 bases are a match to TRBD2. CDR3 length equals 15 residues. V shed 5 bases, J shed 1 base, and the junction held 5 bases outside the gene matches. Germline V gives CDR1 LNHDA, CDR2 SQIVND (reference sequence). CDR3 amino acids: CASSSGSGSYNEQFF. DNA for the CDR3: TGTGCCAGTAGTTCGGGTAGCGGGTCCTACAATGAGCAGTTCTTC. The whole variable domain, filled in from reference TRBV19 and TRBJ2-1, reads DGGITQSPKYLFRKEGQNVTLSCEQNLNHDAMYWYRQDPGQGLRLIYYSQIVNDFQKGDIAEGYSVSREKKESFPLTVTSAQKNPTAFYLCASSSGSGSYNEQFFGPGTRLTVL.

This clone was seen a single time. The chain recombines TRBV7-3 with TRBJ2-1; TRBD1 aligns across 9 bases. Germline assignment: CDR1 SGHTA and CDR2 FQGTGA. The CDR3 runs to 15 residues. The trim removed 5 bases at V and 5 bases at J, leaving 7 bases unmatched. For the CDR3, the DNA is TGTGCCAGCAGCCCGGGGACAGGGTTCAACAATGAGCAGTTCTTC. Translated: CASSPGTGFNNEQFF.

This chain links TRBV15 with TRBJ2-2; 7 bases fit TRBD2. With 2 bases clipped from V and 4 bases from J, the junction kept 4 bases outside the gene matches. The CDR3 extends over 15 amino acids. Germline CDR1 is LNHNV and CDR2 is YYDKDF (reference sequence). The CDR3 DNA reads as TGTGCCACCAGCAGACCGACTAGCAGCACCGGGGAGCTGTTTTTT. Encoded protein: CATSRPTSSTGELFF.

This CDR3 is CASSMGSGSGNTIYF. DNA for the CDR3: TGTGCCAGTAGTATGGGCAGTGGCTCTGGAAACACCATATATTTT. The J gene is TRBJ1-3, the V gene TRBV19; D is ambiguous. This CDR3 comprises 15 residues. Trimming stripped 3 bases from V and 0 bases from J, with 9 bases between. Germline CDR1 and CDR2: LNHDA and SQIVND (reference sequence).

The chain employs TRBV5-1 and TRBJ2-7, with D maybe TRBD1 (6 bases). CDR3 length: 15 residues. Germline values: CDR1 SGHRS, CDR2 YFSETQ. Trimming removed 6 bases at V and 0 bases at J, with 16 bases between. The chain's CDR3 is CASKTEGHSSYEQYF. The CDR3 DNA is TGCGCCAGCAAGACTGAGGGACATTCCTCCTACGAGCAGTACTTC.

This chain joins TRBV7-2 and TRBJ2-5, with D possibly TRBD1 on 6 matching bases. CDR1 and CDR2 from the germline V gene are SGHTA and FQGNSA. The CDR3 loop spans 15 amino acids. The ends were cut back, 4 bases at V and 2 bases at J, with 14 bases in the middle. CDR3 in amino acids: CASSSGATLQETQYF. The CDR3 region has the DNA TGTGCCAGCAGCTCAGGGGCAACATTACAAGAGACCCAGTACTTC.